This T cell receptor (beta chain) originates from a study of cytomegalovirus exposure and HLA in healthy donors. Study-wide findings and caveats: Upon later analysis, HLA-associated TCR beta chains proved more clonally expanded than other, equally common chains.

The PCR was carried out with 60 Vbeta primers and 13 Jbeta primers. This table comes from immunoSEQ multiplex PCR, and its TCRdb copy is limited to in-frame clones, with some not included. This table has 270,000 or so clones, about nine tenths appearing once. Each donor was nominally healthy when sampled (though unrecorded immune exposures were likely). Concerning this clone: Its target is unknown.

Trimming shortened V by 4 bases and J by 5 bases, and 17 bases separated the two germline ends. CDR3 size: 15 residues. Germline CDR1 reads MNHNS; CDR2 reads SASEGT. V usage is TRBV6-1 and J usage is TRBJ2-5; weak D call: TRBD2 (6 bases). Input material: PBMCs. This TCR derives from a man in his forties in good health and CMV-seropositive. Here the CDR3 reads CASSADSLAGETQYF. CDR3 nucleotides: TGTGCCAGCAGTGCTGACAGCCTGGCGGGGGAGACCCAGTACTTC.